These T cell receptor beta chains were read from a single sample in a study of vaccination and CD4 T cells after COVID-19. Via MiXCR, TCRdb re-called the PCR reads, giving one row per CDR3 protein. The repertoire holds under 25,000 distinct CDR3 sequences, with under 40% as singletons. Their target antigens are unknown. Sequences were derived from CD4+ T cells from blood, cultured in vitro, sampled about 7 months after SARS-CoV-2 vaccination. The receptors originated from a human donor who had recovered from COVID-19. Each CDR3 is given with its conserved first and last residue. Fields, in order: clone size, V gene, J gene, D gene, CDR3 protein, CDR3 DNA. A D gene is named only where the DNA matches it firmly. Size tells how often a clone was seen (once, few, many) or the class of an expanded clone, and some rows leave it out.

few	TRBV29-1	TRBJ2-5	NA	CSVEEAKGAQYF	TGCAGCGTCGAGGAGGCCAAGGGGGCCCAGTACTTC
few	TRBV28	TRBJ1-1	NA	CASLPPRSVINTEAFF	TGTGCCAGCCTCCCCCCCAGGTCAGTCATAAACACTGAAGCTTTCTTT
NA	TRBV7-2	TRBJ2-2	NA	CASSLQGRTGELFF	TGTGCCAGCAGCTTACAGGGGCGCACCGGGGAGCTGTTTTTT
few	TRBV20-1	TRBJ2-5	TRBD2	CSAKEAGGYATQYF	TGCAGTGCTAAGGAAGCGGGAGGGTACGCGACCCAGTACTTC
NA	TRBV6-1	TRBJ2-5	TRBD2	CASREGGRETQYF	TGTGCCAGCAGAGAGGGAGGGAGGGAGACCCAGTACTTC
NA	TRBV20-1	TRBJ2-7	NA	CSAFSQDQGSLSYEQYF	TGCAGTGCTTTCTCGCAAGACCAGGGGTCTCTTAGTTACGAGCAGTACTTC
NA	TRBV20-1	TRBJ1-2	NA	CSARDYTF	TGCAGTGCTAGAGACTACACCTTC
few	TRBV28	TRBJ1-6	TRBD1	CASRPRTGGYNSPLHF	TGTGCCAGCAGGCCCCGGACAGGGGGTTATAATTCACCCCTCCACTTT
NA	TRBV19	TRBJ1-5	NA	CASSVRGRGAIQPQHF	TGTGCCAGTAGTGTGAGGGGCAGGGGTGCCATTCAGCCCCAGCATTTT
few	TRBV7-3	TRBJ2-1	TRBD2	CASSLGLAGYNEQFF	TGTGCCAGCAGTCTCGGACTAGCGGGTTACAATGAGCAGTTCTTC
NA	TRBV28	TRBJ2-7	TRBD1	CASGEGGQDSYEQYF	TGTGCCAGCGGGGAAGGCGGACAGGACTCCTACGAGCAGTACTTC
NA	TRBV6-5	TRBJ2-7	TRBD1	CASSSPRTGVRAWTYEQYF	TGTGCCAGCAGTTCCCCTAGGACAGGGGTCCGGGCATGGACCTACGAGCAGTACTTC
NA	TRBV7-2	TRBJ1-1	TRBD1	CASSFRTGGEAFF	TGTGCCAGCAGCTTTCGGACAGGGGGTGAAGCTTTCTTT
NA	TRBV20-1	TRBJ2-3	TRBD2	CSPPGERERDTQYF	TGCAGTCCCCCGGGGGAGCGGGAGAGAGATACGCAGTATTTT
NA	TRBV6-5	TRBJ1-6	NA	CASSYTVGSYNSPLHF	TGTGCCAGCAGTTATACGGTTGGCTCCTATAATTCACCCCTCCACTTT
few	TRBV28	TRBJ2-3	TRBD2	CASSLGGRRTDTQYF	TGTGCCAGCAGTTTAGGCGGGAGGCGCACAGATACGCAGTATTTT
NA	TRBV29-1	TRBJ2-7	TRBD1	CSVDLRDRDSSYEQYF	TGCAGCGTTGATCTCCGGGACAGGGACAGCTCCTACGAGCAGTACTTC
few	TRBV27	TRBJ1-2	NA	CASSLGLGDPSGYTF	TGTGCCAGCAGTTTGGGGTTAGGGGATCCCTCTGGCTACACCTTC
NA	TRBV27	TRBJ2-3	TRBD2	CASSLAGGTVDTQYF	TGTGCCAGCAGTTTAGCGGGAGGGACGGTGGATACGCAGTATTTT
NA	TRBV20-1	TRBJ2-5	TRBD2	CSARSGTSGQETQYF	TGCAGTGCTAGAAGCGGGACTAGCGGGCAAGAGACCCAGTACTTC
NA	TRBV28	TRBJ1-2	NA	CASSLYAGRYGYTF	TGTGCCAGCAGTTTATATGCAGGGCGATATGGCTACACCTTC
NA	TRBV28	TRBJ2-3	NA	CVSSLSTDTQYF	TGTGTCAGCAGTTTAAGCACAGATACGCAGTATTTT